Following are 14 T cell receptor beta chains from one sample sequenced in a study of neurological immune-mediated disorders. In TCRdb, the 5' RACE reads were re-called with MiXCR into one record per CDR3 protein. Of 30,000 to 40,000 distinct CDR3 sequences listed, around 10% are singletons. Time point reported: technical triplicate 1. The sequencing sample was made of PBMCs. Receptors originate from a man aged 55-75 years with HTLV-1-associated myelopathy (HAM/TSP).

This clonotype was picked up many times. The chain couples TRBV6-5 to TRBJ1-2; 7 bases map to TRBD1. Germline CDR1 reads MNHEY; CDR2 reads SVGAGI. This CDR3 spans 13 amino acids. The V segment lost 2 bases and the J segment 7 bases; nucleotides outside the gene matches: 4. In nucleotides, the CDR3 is TGTGCCAGCAGTTACAAGGGGGCGGGTGGCTACACCTTC. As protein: CASSYKGAGGYTF.

DNA for the CDR3: TGTGCCAGCAGCTCAATAGCCCCGAAAGGGACAGTCGGAAACACCATATATTTT. This codes for CASSSIAPKGTVGNTIYF. The chain joins TRBV11-3 to TRBJ1-3, with 7 bases lining up with TRBD1. The CDR3 loop spans 18 amino acids. Losses at the gene ends were 4 bases for V and 4 bases for J; bases not matched to a gene: 16. Germline V lookup: CDR1 SGHNT, CDR2 YENEEA.

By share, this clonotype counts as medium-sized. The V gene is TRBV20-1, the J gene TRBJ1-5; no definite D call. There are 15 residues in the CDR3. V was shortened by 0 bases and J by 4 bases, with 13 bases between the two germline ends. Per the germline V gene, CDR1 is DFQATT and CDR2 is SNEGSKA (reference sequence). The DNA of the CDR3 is TGCAGTGCTAGAGAAGCGGGCAGGCTGAATCAGCCCCAGCATTTT. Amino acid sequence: CSAREAGRLNQPQHF.

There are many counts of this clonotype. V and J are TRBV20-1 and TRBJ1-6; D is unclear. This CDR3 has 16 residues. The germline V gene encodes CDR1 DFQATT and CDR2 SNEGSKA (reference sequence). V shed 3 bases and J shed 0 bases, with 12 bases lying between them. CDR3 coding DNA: TGCAGTGCTAGGAAGGGCGGTAGCTCCTATAATTCACCCCTCCACTTT. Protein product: CSARKGGSSYNSPLHF.

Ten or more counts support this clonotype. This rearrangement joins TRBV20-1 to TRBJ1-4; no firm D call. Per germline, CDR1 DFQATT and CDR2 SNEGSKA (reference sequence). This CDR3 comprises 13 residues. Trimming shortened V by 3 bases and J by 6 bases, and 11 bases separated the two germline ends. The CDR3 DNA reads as TGCAGTGCTAGCAGGAGGGTTGATGAAAAACTGTTTTTT. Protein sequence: CSASRRVDEKLFF.

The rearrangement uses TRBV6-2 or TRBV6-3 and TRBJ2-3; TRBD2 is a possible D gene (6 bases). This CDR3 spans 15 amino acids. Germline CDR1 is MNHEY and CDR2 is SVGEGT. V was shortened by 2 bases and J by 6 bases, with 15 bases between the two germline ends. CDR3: CASSYLTRPEDTQYF. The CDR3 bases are TGTGCCAGCAGTTACCTGACTAGGCCCGAGGATACGCAGTATTTT.

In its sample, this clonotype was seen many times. CDR3: CAWSMGRAIGELFF. The CDR3, as DNA: TGTGCCTGGAGTATGGGCAGGGCGATCGGGGAGCTGTTTTTT. The chain is built from TRBV30 and TRBJ2-2; D is possibly TRBD1 (5 bases). V was cut by 2 bases and J by 7 bases, with 14 bases left in between. This CDR3 spans 14 amino acids. Per germline, CDR1 GTSNPN and CDR2 SVGIG (reference sequence).

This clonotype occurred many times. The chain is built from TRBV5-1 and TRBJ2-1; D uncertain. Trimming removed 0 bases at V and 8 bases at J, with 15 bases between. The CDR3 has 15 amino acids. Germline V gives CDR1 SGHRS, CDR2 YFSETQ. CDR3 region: CASSLDGPSMDEQFF. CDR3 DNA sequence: TGCGCCAGCAGCTTGGACGGACCCAGTATGGATGAGCAGTTCTTC.

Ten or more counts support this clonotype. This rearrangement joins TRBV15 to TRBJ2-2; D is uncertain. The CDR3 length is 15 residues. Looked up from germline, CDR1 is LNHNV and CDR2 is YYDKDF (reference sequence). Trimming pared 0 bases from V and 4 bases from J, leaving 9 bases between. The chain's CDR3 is CATSRDVTGTGELFF. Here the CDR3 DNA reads TGTGCCACCAGCAGAGATGTAACGGGCACCGGGGAGCTGTTTTTT.

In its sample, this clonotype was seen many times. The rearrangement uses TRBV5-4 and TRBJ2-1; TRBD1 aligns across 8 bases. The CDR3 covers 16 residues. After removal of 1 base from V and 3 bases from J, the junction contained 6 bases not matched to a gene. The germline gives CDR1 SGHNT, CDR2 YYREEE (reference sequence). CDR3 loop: CASSLYGQGNYNEQFF. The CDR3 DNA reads TGTGCCAGCAGCTTGTATGGACAGGGCAACTACAATGAGCAGTTCTTC.

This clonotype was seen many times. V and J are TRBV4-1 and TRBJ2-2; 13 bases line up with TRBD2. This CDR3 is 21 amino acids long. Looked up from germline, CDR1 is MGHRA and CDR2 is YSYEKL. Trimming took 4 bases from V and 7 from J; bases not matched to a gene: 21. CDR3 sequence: CASSRGPIRTSGRIGGGELFF. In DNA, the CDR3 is TGCGCCAGCAGCCGAGGACCGATACGGACTAGCGGGAGAATCGGGGGCGGGGAGCTGTTTTTT.

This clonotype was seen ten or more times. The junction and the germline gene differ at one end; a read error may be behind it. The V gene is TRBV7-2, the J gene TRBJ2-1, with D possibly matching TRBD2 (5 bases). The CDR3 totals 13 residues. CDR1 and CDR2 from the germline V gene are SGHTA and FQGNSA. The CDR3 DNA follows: TGTGCCAACAGCTTAGCCGGGATCTCTGAGCAGTTCTTC. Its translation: CANSLAGISEQFF.

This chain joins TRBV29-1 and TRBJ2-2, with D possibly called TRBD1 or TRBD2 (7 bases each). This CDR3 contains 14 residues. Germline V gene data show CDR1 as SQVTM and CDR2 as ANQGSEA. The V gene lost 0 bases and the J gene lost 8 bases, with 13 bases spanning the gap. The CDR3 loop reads CSVEDWEGAGELFF. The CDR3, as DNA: TGCAGCGTTGAAGACTGGGAGGGGGCAGGGGAGCTGTTTTTT.

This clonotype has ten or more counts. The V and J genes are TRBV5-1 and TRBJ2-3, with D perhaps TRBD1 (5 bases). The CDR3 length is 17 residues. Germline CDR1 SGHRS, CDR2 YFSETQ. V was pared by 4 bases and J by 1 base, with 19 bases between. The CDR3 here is CASSPGITGARTDTQYF. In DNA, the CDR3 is TGCGCCAGCAGCCCAGGGATTACAGGTGCTCGCACAGATACGCAGTATTTT. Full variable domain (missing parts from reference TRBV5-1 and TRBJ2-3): KAGVTQTPRYLIKTRGQQVTLSCSPISGHRSVSWYQQTPGQGLQFLFEYFSETQRNKGNFPGRFSGRQFSNSRSEMNVSTLELGDSALYLCASSPGITGARTDTQYFGPGTRLTVL.